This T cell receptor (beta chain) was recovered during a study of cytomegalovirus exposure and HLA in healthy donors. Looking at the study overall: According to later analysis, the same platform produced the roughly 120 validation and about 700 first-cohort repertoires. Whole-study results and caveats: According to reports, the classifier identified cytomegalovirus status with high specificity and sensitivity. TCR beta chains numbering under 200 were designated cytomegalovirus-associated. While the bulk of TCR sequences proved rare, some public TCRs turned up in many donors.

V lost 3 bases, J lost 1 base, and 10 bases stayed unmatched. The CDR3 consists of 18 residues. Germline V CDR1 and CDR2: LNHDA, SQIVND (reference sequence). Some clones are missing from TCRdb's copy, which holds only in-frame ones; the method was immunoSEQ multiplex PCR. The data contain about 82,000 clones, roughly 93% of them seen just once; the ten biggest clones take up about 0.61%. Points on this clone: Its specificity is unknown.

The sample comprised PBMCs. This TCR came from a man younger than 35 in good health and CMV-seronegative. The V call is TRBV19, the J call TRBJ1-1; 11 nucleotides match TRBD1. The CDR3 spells CASSIRTGGAFPNTEAFF. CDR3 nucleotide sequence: TGTGCCAGTAGTATCCGGACAGGGGGCGCATTCCCGAACACTGAAGCTTTCTTT.